These T cell receptor beta chains were read from a single sample in a study of metastatic and nonmetastatic thyroid tumors. TCRdb reprocessed the PCR reads using MiXCR. Of about 3,500 clones in the sample, about a third were seen once. The sample consisted of adjacent normal tissue. Source of these receptors: a male donor with papillary thyroid cancer or a benign thyroid nodule (not recorded which). Some clones in this sample may be carry-over from other donors' samples. The CDR3 runs from the conserved cysteine through the conserved F or W. The order of the fields is D gene, J gene, clone size, V gene, CDR3 protein, CDR3 DNA. A D gene is named only where the DNA matches it firmly. Rows may omit the clone size; those that give it use once, few, many or a size class.

-,TRBJ2-5,-,TRBV20-1,CSASRRRQTLQETQYF,TGCAGTGCTAGCCGGCGGAGACAGACACTCCAAGAGACCCAGTACTTC
-,TRBJ2-7,-,TRBV7-2,CASSLAGNDRFYEQYF,TGTGCCAGCAGCTTAGCCGGGAATGACAGGTTCTACGAGCAGTACTTC
TRBD1,TRBJ1-2,-,TRBV6-1,CASQPSTGTIYGYTF,TGTGCCAGCCAACCTTCGACAGGGACGATCTATGGCTACACCTTC
-,TRBJ1-3,few,TRBV6-6,CASSYSTVTGNTIYF,TGTGCCAGCAGTTACTCGACTGTCACCGGAAACACCATATATTTT
-,TRBJ2-7,-,TRBV12-3/TRBV12-4,CGSTLTLSEQYF,TGTGGCAGCACTTTGACCCTAAGTGAGCAGTACTTC
-,TRBJ2-7,-,TRBV10-1,CASSRGSYEQYF,TGCGCCAGCAGCCGGGGTTCCTACGAGCAGTACTTC
-,TRBJ2-7,-,TRBV12-3/TRBV12-4,CASSEGTAYEQYF,TGTGCCAGCAGTGAGGGCACAGCCTACGAGCAGTACTTC
TRBD2,TRBJ2-1,once,TRBV5-1,CASSLLAGGDNEQFF,TGCGCCAGCAGTCTACTAGCGGGAGGGGACAATGAGCAGTTCTTC
-,TRBJ1-5,large,TRBV6-2/TRBV6-3,CASSYGGTGQPQHF,TGTGCCAGCAGTTACGGGGGAACCGGGCAGCCCCAGCATTTT
-,TRBJ2-1,large,TRBV7-2,CASSPYMNNEQFF,TGTGCCAGCAGCCCCTACATGAACAATGAGCAGTTCTTC
-,TRBJ2-2,-,TRBV11-1,CASSHRHTNDGELFF,TGTGCCAGCAGTCACCGGCACACTAATGACGGGGAGCTGTTTTTT
-,TRBJ1-2,-,TRBV6-6,CASSYTSQGGVDGYTF,TGTGCCAGCAGTTACACCTCACAGGGAGGGGTGGATGGCTACACCTTC
-,TRBJ1-1,-,TRBV30,CASGTLNTEAFF,TGTGCCTCAGGGACACTGAACACTGAAGCTTTCTTT
-,TRBJ2-7,once,TRBV20-1,CSAREGMSYEQYF,TGCAGTGCTAGAGAGGGAATGTCCTACGAGCAGTACTTC
-,TRBJ2-3,medium-sized,TRBV9,CASSEGFTDTQYF,TGTGCCAGCTCGGAGGGGTTCACAGATACGCAGTATTTT
TRBD1,TRBJ1-2,large,TRBV30,CAWSVSVWDRGNGYTF,TGTGCCTGGAGTGTCAGTGTTTGGGACAGGGGGAATGGCTACACCTTC
-,TRBJ1-1,medium-sized,TRBV28,CASSFQPGIIGTEAFF,TGTGCCAGCAGTTTTCAGCCTGGGATAATAGGCACTGAAGCTTTCTTT
-,TRBJ2-1,few,TRBV29-1,CSVDPSGVSGFGQFF,TGCAGCGTTGACCCGTCGGGCGTGAGTGGCTTTGGGCAGTTCTTC
-,TRBJ1-1,few,TRBV20-1,CSAPPGGRGTEAFF,TGCAGTGCTCCTCCGGGGGGACGGGGCACTGAAGCTTTCTTT
-,TRBJ2-6,few,TRBV6-1,CASSEAGFSGANVLTF,TGTGCCAGCAGTGAAGCGGGCTTCTCTGGGGCCAACGTCCTGACTTTC
TRBD1,TRBJ1-5,large,TRBV20-1,CSARPHRDRGLYSNQPQHF,TGCAGTGCTAGACCCCACCGGGACAGGGGATTGTATAGCAATCAGCCCCAGCATTTT
-,TRBJ1-1,large,TRBV19,CASSITRGNTEAFF,TGTGCCAGTAGTATAACCAGGGGAAACACTGAAGCTTTCTTT
-,TRBJ2-2,-,TRBV12-3/TRBV12-4,CASSSFSGELFF,TGTGCCAGCAGTTCGTTTTCCGGGGAGCTGTTTTTT
-,TRBJ1-1,-,TRBV5-1,CASSLLGDTEAFF,TGCGCCAGCAGCTTGTTGGGGGACACTGAGGCTTTCTTT
TRBD2,TRBJ2-5,once,TRBV7-2,CASSLGGGGETQYF,TGTGCCAGCAGCTTAGGGGGCGGGGGAGAGACCCAGTACTTC
-,TRBJ2-2,-,TRBV6-5,CASSYSYRDTGELFF,TGTGCCAGCAGTTACTCCTACAGGGACACCGGGGAGCTGTTTTTT
TRBD2,TRBJ2-3,-,TRBV20-1,CSASSGGSGDTQYF,TGCAGTGCTTCTAGCGGGGGTAGTGGGGATACGCAGTATTTT
-,TRBJ2-7,-,TRBV2,CASSVNLHRGGDYEQYF,TGTGCCAGCAGTGTTAACTTGCACCGGGGAGGTGACTACGAGCAGTACTTC
TRBD2,TRBJ2-7,-,TRBV20-1,CSACPPRLADTYEQYF,TGCAGTGCTTGTCCCCCAAGGCTAGCGGACACCTACGAGCAGTACTTC
TRBD1,TRBJ2-7,-,TRBV25-1,CASGTGTESYEQYF,TGTGCCAGCGGGACCGGGACAGAGTCCTACGAGCAGTACTTC
-,TRBJ2-7,-,TRBV5-1,CASSLGGGLYEQYF,TGCGCCAGCAGCTTGGGTGGGGGGCTCTACGAGCAGTACTTC
TRBD1,TRBJ2-7,-,TRBV19,CASSISQDRVHEQYF,TGTGCCAGTAGTATCAGTCAGGACAGGGTCCACGAGCAGTACTTC
-,TRBJ1-2,-,TRBV11-3,CASSAWTENYGYTF,TGTGCCAGCAGCGCGTGGACGGAGAACTATGGCTACACCTTC
TRBD2,TRBJ2-7,few,TRBV28,CASSLPSGASYEQYF,TGTGCCAGCAGTTTACCGAGCGGGGCCTCCTACGAGCAGTACTTC
-,TRBJ2-7,-,TRBV6-1,CASTRTSTPYEQYF,TGTGCCAGCACCCGGACATCGACCCCTTACGAGCAGTACTTC
-,TRBJ2-1,-,TRBV9,CASSVRAQTYNEQFF,TGTGCCAGCAGCGTGAGGGCGCAGACATACAATGAGCAGTTCTTC
TRBD1,TRBJ1-1,-,TRBV20-1,CSARPGQGAFTEAFF,TGCAGTGCTCGGCCGGGACAGGGGGCTTTCACTGAAGCTTTCTTT
-,TRBJ2-7,-,TRBV6-1,CASSESKYEQYF,TGTGCCAGCAGTGAATCGAAGTACGAGCAGTACTTC
TRBD2,TRBJ2-7,-,TRBV18,CASSLKGGSGLAGPTYEQYF,TGTGCCAGCTCACTCAAAGGGGGGTCGGGACTAGCGGGACCTACCTACGAGCAGTACTTC
-,TRBJ1-5,large,TRBV2,CASSDIRTKNQPQHF,TGTGCCAGCAGTGATATCAGGACAAAAAATCAGCCCCAGCATTTT
-,TRBJ2-7,-,TRBV20-1,CSARQRSRKTYSYEQYF,TGCAGTGCTCGCCAACGTAGCAGGAAAACCTACTCCTACGAGCAGTACTTC
TRBD2,TRBJ2-1,many,TRBV7-9,CASSLLGGGLNEQFF,TGTGCCAGCAGCTTATTGGGGGGAGGGCTCAATGAGCAGTTCTTC
-,TRBJ1-2,-,TRBV7-9,CASSDGQPGLYGYTF,TGTGCCAGCAGCGACGGACAGCCGGGCCTCTATGGCTACACCTTC
-,TRBJ1-2,-,TRBV24-1,CATSDADNYYGYTF,TGTGCCACCAGTGATGCCGACAATTACTATGGCTACACCTTC
-,TRBJ1-1,once,TRBV7-9,CASSLLDGQNTEAFF,TGTGCCAGCAGCTTACTCGACGGTCAGAACACTGAAGCTTTCTTT
-,TRBJ1-2,-,TRBV20-1,CSAKRRGALYGYTF,TGCAGTGCTAAAAGAAGAGGGGCCCTCTATGGCTACACCTTC
-,TRBJ1-4,few,TRBV6-5,CASSYGTTNEKLFF,TGTGCCAGCAGTTACGGAACCACTAATGAAAAACTGTTTTTT
-,TRBJ2-7,-,TRBV6-5,CASSYGQGPYEQYF,TGTGCCAGCAGTTATGGGCAGGGACCCTACGAGCAGTACTTC
-,TRBJ1-1,few,TRBV12-3/TRBV12-4,CAGSLERSQLGKNTEAFF,TGTGCCGGCAGTTTAGAAAGATCACAGTTGGGAAAGAACACTGAAGCTTTCTTT
TRBD1,TRBJ1-2,-,TRBV20-1,CSASPRTGQDRYTF,TGCAGTGCTAGCCCTCGGACAGGGCAAGATCGCTACACCTTC
TRBD1,TRBJ1-2,once,TRBV27,CASSLGQEWGYTF,TGTGCCAGCAGTTTAGGACAGGAGTGGGGCTACACCTTC
TRBD1,TRBJ2-7,few,TRBV27,CASSIGTVYEQYF,TGTGCCAGCAGTATCGGGACAGTGTACGAGCAGTACTTC
-,TRBJ1-1,-,TRBV15,CATSREPQANTEAFF,TGTGCCACCAGCAGAGAACCACAGGCGAACACTGAAGCTTTCTTT
-,TRBJ2-7,few,TRBV20-1,CSAPAEDLYEQYF,TGCAGTGCCCCGGCCGAGGACCTCTACGAGCAGTACTTC
-,TRBJ2-7,few,TRBV6-1,CVTGRTKSYEQYF,TGTGTCACGGGGCGAACCAAGTCCTACGAGCAGTACTTC